This T cell receptor (beta chain) was observed in a study of T cells in Graves' hyperthyroidism and ophthalmopathy. Researchers took RNA transcripts and amplified the TCR beta CDR3 regions from them. Carried out on the TCR CDR3, a first-round RT-PCR used the HTBI primer set. Via MiXCR, TCRdb re-called the multiplex PCR reads, giving one row per CDR3 protein. This sample has around 56,000 distinct CDR3 sequences, with roughly 52% found just once. What was sequenced was blood. This clonotype was sampled from a woman aged 25 to 39 with Graves' ophthalmopathy.

The CDR3 spells CASEVSTSTDTQYF. As DNA, the CDR3 is TGTGCCAGCGAGGTTTCGACTAGCACAGATACGCAGTATTTT. V is TRBV25-1 and J is TRBJ2-3; D gene uncertain. The CDR3 totals 14 residues. Germline V CDR1 and CDR2: MGHDK, SYGVNS. V lost 8 bases and J lost 0, with 12 bases in between.